The 20 T cell receptor beta chains below all came from one sample that was sequenced in a study of T cells in Graves' hyperthyroidism and ophthalmopathy. Researchers amplified the TCR beta CDR3 regions from RNA transcripts. In the first-round RT-PCR of the TCR CDR3, the HTBI primer set was used. In TCRdb, the multiplex PCR reads were re-called with MiXCR into one record per CDR3 protein. Here the sample spans around 580,000 distinct CDR3 sequences, 16% being singletons. The specimen was blood. The receptors were gathered from a woman aged 18-29 years with Graves' hyperthyroidism.

In this sample, this clonotype turned up a few times. The genes are TRBV30 and TRBJ2-1, with 7 bases lining up with TRBD2. This CDR3 is 16 amino acids long. The trim removed 0 bases at V and 3 bases at J, leaving 8 bases unmatched. Germline V CDR1 and CDR2: GTSNPN, SVGIG (reference sequence). CDR3 loop: CAWSVPLPGGYNEQFF. The CDR3 bases are TGTGCCTGGAGTGTACCTCTGCCGGGAGGCTACAATGAGCAGTTCTTC.

This clonotype was observed at least ten times. The chain carries TRBV2 and TRBJ2-1; 12 positions match TRBD1. Germline values: CDR1 SNHLY, CDR2 FYNNEI. This CDR3 is built from 16 residues. Trimming took 6 bases from V and 7 from J; bases not matched to a gene: 10. CDR3 sequence: CASRRDRGPSKNEQFF. The CDR3 coding sequence is TGTGCCAGCAGGCGGGACAGGGGGCCCTCGAAAAATGAGCAGTTCTTC.

The chain couples TRBV20-1 to TRBJ1-5; D gene unclear. V was clipped by 6 bases and J by 9 bases, with 6 bases between them. Germline V gene lookup returns CDR1 DFQATT and CDR2 SNEGSKA (reference sequence). The CDR3 is 9 amino acids. The CDR3 nucleotides read TGCAGTGCCCCCTGGCCCCAGCATTTT. It codes for CSAPWPQHF.

The rearrangement uses TRBV5-1 and TRBJ2-7, with D perhaps matching TRBD2 (6 bases). Germline V gene data show CDR1 as SGHRS and CDR2 as YFSETQ. CDR3 length: 17 amino acids. The V gene lost 1 base and the J gene lost 0 bases, with 17 bases spanning the gap. The CDR3 sequence is CASSLRVAERSSYEQYF. In nucleotides, the CDR3 is TGCGCCAGCAGCTTGAGGGTAGCGGAGAGAAGCTCCTACGAGCAGTACTTC.

This clonotype has only a few counts. V and J are TRBV5-1 and TRBJ2-2, with D possibly TRBD1 on 6 matching bases. Germline V gives CDR1 SGHRS, CDR2 YFSETQ. Trimming left V 4 bases short and J 5 bases short, with 18 bases between. The CDR3 sequence is 16 residues long. The DNA for the CDR3 is TGCGCCAGCAGCAAAACAGGGTTGTCGCTTACCGGGGAGCTGTTTTTT. This sequence encodes CASSKTGLSLTGELFF.

Many counts were recorded for this clonotype. This rearrangement joins TRBV3-1 to TRBJ2-3; TRBD2 agrees at 7 bases. Trimming at V came to 0 bases and at J to 1 base, leaving 7 bases not matched to a gene. Germline V CDR1 and CDR2: LGHDT, YNNKEL (reference sequence). The length of the CDR3 is 17 residues. The CDR3 region is CASSQDGRRFGTDTQYF. The CDR3 DNA follows: TGTGCCAGCAGCCAAGACGGGAGGCGTTTTGGCACAGATACGCAGTATTTT.

This clonotype has more than one count but fewer than ten. A junction boundary mismatches the germline segment, possibly from a read error. This chain connects TRBV24-1 to TRBJ2-7; either TRBD1 or TRBD2 may fit D (5 bases each). The CDR3 has 16 residues. The germline gives CDR1 KGHDR, CDR2 SFDVKD. The CDR3 DNA sequence: TGTGCCACCAATGATCCCAAACTGGGACGGGACGGCGAGCAGTACTTC. Translation gives CATNDPKLGRDGEQYF.

The chain combines TRBV12-3 or TRBV12-4 with TRBJ1-5; maybe TRBD1 (5 bases). The CDR3 extends over 15 amino acids. Trimming took 1 base from V and 7 from J, leaving 14 bases between them. CDR3 sequence: CASSLGGGSRQPQHF. In nucleotides, the CDR3 is TGTGCCAGCAGTTTAGGCGGGGGGTCGCGACAGCCCCAGCATTTT.

In this sample, this clonotype turned up many times. The chain joins TRBV2 to TRBJ2-7, with 15 nucleotides matching TRBD2. CDR1 is SNHLY and CDR2 is FYNNEI in the germline V gene. V trimming: 6 bases; J trimming: 3 bases; junction bases outside the gene matches: 6. The CDR3 length is 16 residues. The CDR3 here is CASSGTSGGNVYEQYF. The DNA of the CDR3 is TGTGCCAGCAGCGGGACTAGCGGGGGGAACGTCTACGAGCAGTACTTC.

The rearrangement links TRBV15 to TRBJ1-2; TRBD1 agrees at 7 bases. The CDR3 spans 15 residues. Losses at the gene ends were 4 bases for V and 9 bases for J; bases not matched to a gene: 14. Germline CDR1 reads LNHNV; CDR2 reads YYDKDF (reference sequence). The CDR3 DNA reads as TGTGCCACCAGCAACGACAGGGCCGCTGGGAGACGCTACACCTTC. Amino acids: CATSNDRAAGRRYTF. Supplemented by reference TRBV15 and TRBJ1-2, the full variable domain reads DAMVIQNPRYQVTQFGKPVTLSCSQTLNHNVMYWYQQKSSQAPKLLFHYYDKDFNNEADTPDNFQSRRPNTSFCFLDIRSPGLGDTAMYLCATSNDRAAGRRYTFGSGTRLTVV.

The chain recombines TRBV20-1 with TRBJ2-2; 7 positions agree with TRBD2. CDR3 size: 15 residues. Germline CDR1 is DFQATT and CDR2 is SNEGSKA (reference sequence). V lost 0 bases to trimming and J lost 8 bases; unmatched junction nucleotides: 9. In DNA, the CDR3 is TGCAGTGCTAGAGAGCTGCGGGAGAGGGGAGGGGAGCTGTTTTTT. Protein product: CSARELRERGGELFF.

This clonotype was picked up a small number of times. The V and J genes are TRBV15 and TRBJ1-5; 8 bases are a match to TRBD1. The junction had 11 bases not matched to a gene; V was cut back by 4 bases and J by 6 bases. The V gene's germline CDR1 is LNHNV and CDR2 YYDKDF (reference sequence). CDR3 size: 16 residues. DNA of the CDR3: TGTGCCACCAGCATCGGGTCAGGGGGCCTTCGTCAGCCCCAGCATTTT. It encodes CATSIGSGGLRQPQHF. The full variable domain, its missing parts supplied by reference TRBV15 and TRBJ1-5, is DAMVIQNPRYQVTQFGKPVTLSCSQTLNHNVMYWYQQKSSQAPKLLFHYYDKDFNNEADTPDNFQSRRPNTSFCFLDIRSPGLGDTAMYLCATSIGSGGLRQPQHFGDGTRLSIL.

In its sample, this clonotype was seen many times. This sequence joins TRBV2 and TRBJ2-5; the match to TRBD1 covers 8 bases. The V and J ends lost 10 bases and 1 base, in that order; junction bases with no gene match: 11. This CDR3 is built from 15 residues. The germline CDR1 and CDR2 sequences are SNHLY and FYNNEI. In DNA, the CDR3 is TGTGCCACCAGGGGGACAGGTTGGGGCCAAGAGACCCAGTACTTC. Its protein is CATRGTGWGQETQYF.

This clonotype was seen many times. The rearrangement uses TRBV6-1 and TRBJ2-1; TRBD1 or TRBD2 may be the D gene (5 bases each). CDR1 and CDR2 from the germline V gene are MNHNS and SASEGT. The CDR3 has 18 residues. V lost 5 bases, J lost 0 bases, and 20 bases lay in between. CDR3 coding DNA: TGTGCCAGCAGTTTTTTTCTCAGGGATGGGAGCTCCTACAATGAGCAGTTCTTC. It encodes CASSFFLRDGSSYNEQFF.

This clonotype was recorded many times. V and J are TRBV20-1 and TRBJ2-1; D is unresolved. V lost 3 bases and J lost 6, with 6 bases in between. CDR3 length: 11 residues. Germline V gene data show CDR1 as DFQATT and CDR2 as SNEGSKA (reference sequence). CDR3: CSASTTNEQFF. The CDR3 DNA is TGCAGTGCTAGTACTACCAATGAGCAGTTCTTC.

This clonotype has more than one count but fewer than ten. V and J are TRBV6-1 and TRBJ1-5; TRBD1 might be the D (6 bases). The germline CDR1 and CDR2 sequences are MNHNS and SASEGT. This CDR3 has 13 residues. Trimming stripped 6 bases from V and 5 bases from J, with 11 bases between. The CDR3 sequence: CASRPTGDQPQHF. In DNA form, the CDR3 reads TGTGCCAGCAGACCGACAGGTGATCAGCCCCAGCATTTT.

The table lists this clonotype with a few counts. This chain links TRBV7-2 with TRBJ1-5; weak D call: TRBD1 (6 bases). The CDR3 sequence is 17 residues long. Germline V gives CDR1 SGHTA, CDR2 FQGNSA. V lost 6 bases and J lost 3, with 21 bases in between. The CDR3 here is CASSLGEGGGINQPQHF. DNA of the CDR3: TGTGCCAGCAGTCTCGGGGAAGGGGGGGGAATCAATCAGCCCCAGCATTTT.

V gene TRBV29-1 combines with J gene TRBJ1-1; D remains ambiguous. The V gene's germline CDR1 is SQVTM and CDR2 ANQGSEA. Trimming took 7 bases from V and 3 from J, leaving 15 bases between them. The CDR3 covers 13 residues. CDR3 loop: CSGTPGKDTEAFF. The CDR3 region has the DNA TGCAGCGGCACCCCGGGTAAGGACACTGAAGCTTTCTTT.

This clonotype appeared many times. The chain joins TRBV6-1 to TRBJ2-2; the D is unclear. Germline V CDR1 and CDR2: MNHNS, SASEGT. Trimming removed 4 bases from V and 3 bases from J, with 15 bases in between. This CDR3 is built from 16 residues. The CDR3 DNA reads TGTGCCAGCAGTGGTGTCTTGGGGATGCACACCGGGGAGCTGTTTTTT. This translates into CASSGVLGMHTGELFF.

This clonotype was counted ten times or more. The rearrangement joins TRBV9 to TRBJ1-3; tentative D call: TRBD1 (5 bases). V was pared by 3 bases and J by 4 bases, with 14 bases between. The CDR3 runs 15 residues. Germline V CDR1 and CDR2: SGDLS, YYNGEE. The CDR3 DNA reads as TGTGCCAGCAGCGAGGGGCAGGCGAAAGGAAACACCATATATTTT. It encodes CASSEGQAKGNTIYF.